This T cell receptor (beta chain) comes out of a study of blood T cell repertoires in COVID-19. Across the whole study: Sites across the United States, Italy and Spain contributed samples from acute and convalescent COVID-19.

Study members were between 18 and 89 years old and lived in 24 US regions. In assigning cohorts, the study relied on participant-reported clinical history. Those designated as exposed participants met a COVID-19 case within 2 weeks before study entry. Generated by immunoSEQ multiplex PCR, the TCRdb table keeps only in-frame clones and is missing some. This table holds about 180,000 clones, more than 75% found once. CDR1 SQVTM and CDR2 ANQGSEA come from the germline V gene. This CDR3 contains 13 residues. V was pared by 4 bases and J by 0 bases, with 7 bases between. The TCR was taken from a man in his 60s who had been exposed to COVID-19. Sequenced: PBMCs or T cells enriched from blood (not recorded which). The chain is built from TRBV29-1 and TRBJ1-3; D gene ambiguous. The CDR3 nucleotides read TGCAGCGTTGCTCGCAGCTCTGGAAACACCATATATTTT. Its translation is CSVARSSGNTIYF.